The 24 T cell receptor beta chains below were found in one sample sequenced in a study of cytomegalovirus exposure and HLA in healthy donors. The PCR used 60 Vbeta and 13 Jbeta primers. The table came from immunoSEQ multiplex PCR; TCRdb's copy has only in-frame clones and leaves some out. Seen here are approximately 170,000 clones, 70% to 75% observed once, and the top ten hold 4% to 5%. The specimen sequenced was PBMCs. These receptors all come from a man aged 30-40 years in good health and CMV-seropositive.

CDR3 loop: CASSSTGIGVVTGELFF. CDR3 nucleotide sequence: TGCGCCAGCAGCTCTACAGGGATTGGAGTAGTCACCGGGGAGCTGTTTTTT. The chain couples TRBV5-1 to TRBJ2-2; perhaps TRBD1 as D (6 bases). In germline, CDR1 is SGHRS, CDR2 YFSETQ. V lost 3 bases to trimming and J lost 4 bases, with 19 bases between them. This CDR3 region has 17 residues.

This chain links TRBV30 with TRBJ1-6; no clear D gene. Germline loops: CDR1 GTSNPN, CDR2 SVGIG (reference sequence). This CDR3 is built from 17 residues. V was trimmed by 3 bases and J by 0 bases, leaving 15 bases between them. The CDR3: CAWSSGLHSSYNSPLHF. CDR3 in DNA: TGTGCCTGGAGCTCAGGACTTCATAGCTCCTATAATTCACCCCTCCACTTT.

This clone was recorded a few times. This sample also contains other DNA sequences that code for the same CDR3. The chain uses TRBV7-9 and TRBJ1-2; D is undetermined. The CDR3 length is 12 residues. Germline assignment: CDR1 SEHNR and CDR2 FQNEAQ (reference sequence). The V and J ends lost 1 base and 8 bases respectively, with 8 bases between them. For the CDR3, the DNA is TGTGCCAGCAGCTTAGACAGCCGCGGCTACACCTTC. The encoded protein is CASSLDSRGYTF.

The chain employs TRBV7-8 and TRBJ2-7; TRBD1 matches 9 bases. CDR1 and CDR2 from the germline V gene are SGHVS and FQNEAQ. This CDR3 has 14 amino acids. V shed 5 bases, J shed 6 bases, and the junction held 8 bases outside the gene matches. The CDR3 reads CASSTSGQGLEQYF. CDR3 nucleotides: TGTGCCAGCAGCACCTCGGGACAGGGACTCGAGCAGTACTTC.

The chain has TRBV13 and TRBJ2-7; D perhaps matches TRBD1 (6 bases). Trimming left V 0 bases short and J 5 bases short, with 8 bases between. Germline values: CDR1 PRHDT, CDR2 FYEKMQ (reference sequence). CDR3 length: 13 residues. The DNA of the CDR3 is TGTGCCAGCAGCTTAGGCCCAGGGGACGAGCAGTACTTC. Translated: CASSLGPGDEQYF.

The J gene is TRBJ1-2, the V gene TRBV27; TRBD1 aligns across 10 bases. Trimming cost V 5 bases and J 14 bases; bases outside gene matches: 11. The CDR3 runs to 13 residues. Germline V gene lookup returns CDR1 MNHEY and CDR2 SMNVEV (reference sequence). The CDR3 loop is CASSAPGQGLGTF. The CDR3 bases are TGTGCCAGCAGTGCGCCGGGACAGGGGTTGGGGACCTTC.

The V call is TRBV5-4, the J call TRBJ1-4; the match to TRBD1 covers 7 bases. V dropped 5 bases and J dropped 12; count of bases not matched to a gene: 13. Germline CDR1 is SGHNT and CDR2 is YYREEE (reference sequence). The CDR3 is made up of 14 amino acids. CDR3 bases: TGTGCCAGCAGATTCAGGGGGATCGGATGGGAACTGTTTTTT. It is translated as CASRFRGIGWELFF.

There are a few counts of this clone. The chain employs TRBV5-5 and TRBJ2-7, with D unresolved. Between the trimmed V and J ends, which lost 1 base and 2 bases, there was a span of 13 bases. Germline V gene data show CDR1 as SGHKS and CDR2 as YYEKEE (reference sequence). This CDR3 has 15 residues. The CDR3: CASSLYVERTYEQYF. As DNA, the CDR3 is TGTGCCAGCAGCTTGTATGTCGAGAGAACCTACGAGCAGTACTTC.

This clone showed up just a few times. The V gene is TRBV7-8, the J gene TRBJ2-7; 10 bases align to TRBD2. With V trimmed by 7 bases and J by 2 bases, 11 bases remained unmatched. The CDR3 covers 16 residues. The germline CDR1 and CDR2 sequences are SGHVS and FQNEAQ. CDR3 sequence (DNA): TGTGCCAGCACCCAAGGGGCCCTAGCGGGAGCCTACGAGCAGTACTTC. It translates to CASTQGALAGAYEQYF.

The genes are TRBV5-1 and TRBJ1-5; 11 bases are shared with TRBD1. The CDR3 is 15 amino acids. V trimming: 4 bases; J trimming: 7 bases; junction bases outside the gene matches: 7. Germline values: CDR1 SGHRS, CDR2 YFSETQ. The CDR3 region has the DNA TGCGCCAGCAGCAGTGGACAGGGGGCAGGCCAGCCCCAGCATTTT. It specifies CASSSGQGAGQPQHF.

This clone has just a few counts. This chain uses TRBV19 with TRBJ1-2; D possibly corresponds to TRBD1 (6 bases). V lost 5 bases and J 8 bases, leaving 12 bases between the germline ends. The CDR3 extends over 12 amino acids. CDR1 is LNHDA and CDR2 is SQIVND in the germline V gene (reference sequence). The CDR3 DNA reads TGTGCCAGTAGTGTCGACAGGTCCGGCTACACCTTC. Residues: CASSVDRSGYTF.

A word on this clone: Different DNA sequences within this sample yield the same CDR3. V gene TRBV10-3 combines with J gene TRBJ1-1; tentatively, D is TRBD1 (6 bases). From germline, CDR1 is ENHRY and CDR2 SYGVKD. V lost 6 bases and J 2 bases, leaving 13 bases between the germline ends. The CDR3 has 14 amino acids. The CDR3 here is CAIRPDSLNTEAFF. The CDR3 nucleotides are TGTGCCATCAGACCGGACAGCCTTAACACTGAAGCTTTCTTT.

This clone was counted only a few times. The chain carries TRBV4-1 and TRBJ2-7, with 7 bases that match TRBD1. The germline CDR1 and CDR2 sequences are MGHRA and YSYEKL. Trimming at V came to 0 bases and at J to 2 bases, leaving 7 bases not matched to a gene. This CDR3 has 16 residues. CDR3 residues: CASSQDTTGLPYEQYF. CDR3 nucleotides: TGCGCCAGCAGCCAAGATACGACAGGGCTCCCCTACGAGCAGTACTTC.

V and J are TRBV7-9 and TRBJ2-7; 7 bases are shared with TRBD1. The V gene's germline CDR1 is SEHNR and CDR2 FQNEAQ (reference sequence). The CDR3 loop spans 13 amino acids. Trimming took 5 bases from V and 3 from J; bases not matched to a gene: 4. CDR3 amino acids: CASSPDRVYEQYF. CDR3 bases: TGTGCCAGCAGCCCTGACAGGGTCTACGAGCAGTACTTC.

The CDR3, as DNA: TGTGCCAGCAGCTTAGCGCCAGGGTCTGGCTACACCTTC. Amino acids: CASSLAPGSGYTF. The chain has TRBV7-2 and TRBJ1-2; maybe TRBD1 (5 bases). The CDR3 contains 13 residues. V was pared by 0 bases and J by 7 bases, with 9 bases between. Germline V gene sequence: CDR1 SGHTA, CDR2 FQGNSA.

The chain joins TRBV7-9 to TRBJ1-2; D is undetermined. V lost 3 bases to trimming and J lost 4 bases, with 12 bases between them. Per germline, CDR1 SEHNR and CDR2 FQNEAQ (reference sequence). This CDR3 comprises 14 residues. The CDR3 is CASSLPLVGYGYTF. DNA of the CDR3: TGTGCCAGCAGCTTGCCATTGGTCGGCTATGGCTACACCTTC.

This chain connects TRBV27 to TRBJ1-4; 11 bases are shared with TRBD1. Trimming cost V 8 bases and J 6 bases; bases outside gene matches: 5. Germline V CDR1 and CDR2: MNHEY, SMNVEV (reference sequence). The CDR3 runs to 14 residues. The CDR3 protein is CASSRTGGDEKLFF. In nucleotides, the CDR3 is TGTGCCAGCTCCCGGACAGGGGGCGATGAAAAACTGTTTTTT.

The chain is built from TRBV27 and TRBJ1-2; D is unresolved. The CDR3 consists of 14 residues. Trimming pared 3 bases from V and 2 bases from J, leaving 10 bases between. CDR1 MNHEY and CDR2 SMNVEV come from the germline V gene (reference sequence). Here the CDR3 DNA reads TGTGCCAGCAGTTTCAGTCTGACAAACTATGGCTACACCTTC. This gives the protein CASSFSLTNYGYTF.

The chain combines TRBV5-4 with TRBJ1-2; 8 bases line up with TRBD1. V shed 0 bases, J shed 7 bases, and the junction held 2 bases outside the gene matches. This CDR3 is 13 amino acids long. CDR1 is SGHNT, CDR2 YYREEE, per germline (reference sequence). CDR3 loop: CASSLGQGAGYTF. CDR3 coding DNA: TGTGCCAGCAGCTTGGGGCAGGGGGCTGGCTACACCTTC.

There are a few counts of this clone. V is TRBV27 and J is TRBJ2-5; the match to TRBD2 covers 8 bases. V shed 5 bases and J 6 bases; nucleotides not matched to a gene: 11. Germline V gene sequence: CDR1 MNHEY, CDR2 SMNVEV (reference sequence). This CDR3 comprises 15 residues. CDR3 bases: TGTGCCAGCAGTCTGGTGGCGGGGGGCGGAAAGACCCAGTACTTC. Translated, it gives CASSLVAGGGKTQYF.

V is TRBV4-3 and J is TRBJ2-7, with a tentative D call TRBD1 (5 bases). V lost 5 bases and J 0 bases, leaving 11 bases between the germline ends. The CDR3 contains 14 residues. Looked up from germline, CDR1 is LGHNA and CDR2 is YSLEER. CDR3 DNA sequence: TGCGCCAGCAGCTTGGGGCAGAGCTCCTACGAGCAGTACTTC. Translation: CASSLGQSSYEQYF.

This clone was recorded only once. The chain carries TRBV6-4 and TRBJ1-2, with no clear D. The germline gives CDR1 MRHNA, CDR2 SNTAGT. Between the trimmed V and J ends, which lost 3 bases and 5 bases, there was a span of 13 bases. The CDR3 has 14 amino acids. CDR3: CASSEEGGGYGYTF. CDR3 nucleotides: TGTGCCAGCAGTGAAGAGGGAGGTGGTTATGGCTACACCTTC.

The chain combines TRBV28 with TRBJ2-1, with 12 bases identical to TRBD2. Germline V CDR1 and CDR2: MDHEN, SYDVKM. The CDR3 consists of 20 residues. The J segment lost 2 bases and the V segment lost 3 bases, leaving 14 bases of the junction unmatched. CDR3 loop: CASSLPPGTSGRRPYNEQFF. CDR3 bases: TGTGCCAGCAGTTTGCCTCCCGGGACTAGCGGGCGGAGGCCCTACAATGAGCAGTTCTTC.

This sequence joins TRBV23-1 and TRBJ2-7, with D possibly TRBD1 on 5 matching bases. TRBV23-1 is treated as an ORF (open reading frame) with a function not yet certain. V lost 8 bases to trimming and J lost 2 bases, with 16 bases between them. The CDR3 covers 14 residues. CDR3 DNA: TGCGCCAGCGATTCGCCCAGGGAACCCTACGAGCAGTACTTC. Encoded protein: CASDSPREPYEQYF.